Below are 24 T cell receptor beta chains sequenced from a single sample in a study of CD8 T cells in Susac syndrome. The authors reverse transcribed roughly 0.5 to 1 ug RNA with random hexamers. TCRdb reanalysed the immunoSEQ multiplex PCR reads using MiXCR and keeps one entry per CDR3 protein. The sample lists 300,000 to 350,000 distinct CDR3 sequences, roughly 94% occurring once. The sample comprised CD4+ T cells from PBMCs. These receptors came from a human donor with multiple sclerosis.

This chain connects TRBV2 to TRBJ2-2, with D possibly TRBD2 on 6 matching bases. The CDR3 runs 15 residues. The germline V gene has CDR1 SNHLY and CDR2 FYNNEI. V dropped 8 bases and J dropped 0 bases, with 13 bases sitting between them. CDR3 amino acids: CASGAGIPNTGELFF. The CDR3 DNA is TGTGCCAGCGGGGCGGGAATCCCGAACACCGGGGAGCTGTTTTTT.

This clonotype was found once. The V call is TRBV7-9, the J call TRBJ1-1; D not certain. The ends were cut back, 5 bases at V and 6 bases at J, with 4 bases in the middle. This CDR3 comprises 10 residues. Germline loops: CDR1 SEHNR, CDR2 FQNEAQ (reference sequence). This CDR3 is CASSGSEAFF. The CDR3 DNA sequence: TGTGCCAGCAGCGGATCTGAAGCTTTCTTT.

This clonotype was seen a few times. In DNA form, the CDR3 reads TGTGCCAGCAGTTCCGATAACACCGGGGAGCTGTTTTTT. It encodes CASSSDNTGELFF. The rearrangement joins TRBV12-3 or TRBV12-4 to TRBJ2-2; no firm D call. This CDR3 is 13 amino acids long. The ends were cut back, 4 bases at V and 2 bases at J, with 5 bases in the middle.

V usage is TRBV12-3 or TRBV12-4 and J usage is TRBJ1-3, with 10 bases that match TRBD1. Trimming at V came to 5 bases and at J to 4 bases, leaving 5 bases not matched to a gene. The CDR3 is made up of 15 amino acids. Here the CDR3 DNA reads TGTGCCAGCAGTCGACAGGGGGCACAGGGAAACACCATATATTTT. Translated, it gives CASSRQGAQGNTIYF.

This chain uses TRBV7-2 with TRBJ1-1, with D tentatively TRBD1 (5 bases). This CDR3 comprises 16 residues. Per germline, CDR1 SGHTA and CDR2 FQGNSA. Trimming pared 2 bases from V and 3 bases from J, leaving 16 bases between. Here the CDR3 reads CASSLLPRGVDTEAFF. CDR3 in DNA: TGTGCCAGCAGCTTACTCCCTCGGGGGGTGGACACTGAAGCTTTCTTT.

This clonotype has just one count. The chain recombines TRBV4-1 with TRBJ2-5; weak D call: TRBD2 (6 bases). Trimming cost V 6 bases and J 3 bases, with 11 bases left between them. CDR1 and CDR2 from the germline V gene are MGHRA and YSYEKL. The CDR3 has 13 amino acids. For the CDR3, the DNA is TGCGCCAGCAGGCAACGACTAGAAGAGACCCAGTACTTC. This encodes CASRQRLEETQYF.

This rearrangement joins TRBV4-2 to TRBJ2-7; 7 nucleotides agree with TRBD2. With V trimmed by 3 bases and J by 6 bases, 5 bases remained unmatched. There are 13 residues in the CDR3. CDR1 is LGHNA, CDR2 YNFKEQ, per germline. CDR3 DNA sequence: TGTGCCAGCAGCCAGCGGACTAGTTTCGAGCAGTACTTC. Translating gives CASSQRTSFEQYF.

This clonotype was seen only once. The rearrangement joins TRBV30 to TRBJ2-1; D is perhaps TRBD2 (5 bases). In germline, CDR1 is GTSNPN, CDR2 SVGIG (reference sequence). The CDR3 runs 15 residues. Trimming removed 0 bases at V and 9 bases at J, with 18 bases between. The CDR3 reads CAWSVPAQAAGEQFF. In DNA, the CDR3 is TGTGCCTGGAGTGTACCCGCCCAGGCCGCGGGTGAGCAGTTCTTC.

The chain employs TRBV9 and TRBJ1-2; TRBD1 agrees at 11 bases. Germline V lookup: CDR1 SGDLS, CDR2 YYNGEE. The length of the CDR3 is 14 residues. With V trimmed by 0 bases and J by 6 bases, 1 base remained unmatched. Here the CDR3 DNA reads TGTGCCAGCAGCGTAGAGGGACAGGGGGATGGCTACACCTTC. Translating gives CASSVEGQGDGYTF.

The chain recombines TRBV2 with TRBJ2-2, with 9 positions matching TRBD2. In germline, CDR1 is SNHLY, CDR2 FYNNEI. The CDR3 runs 17 residues. The ends lost 5 bases at V and 6 bases at J; junction bases unmatched: 13. In nucleotides, the CDR3 is TGTGCCAGCAGTCGTAGTGAGCTAGCGGGGAGGTCCGGGGAGCTGTTTTTT. It encodes CASSRSELAGRSGELFF.

The rearrangement joins TRBV20-1 to TRBJ2-7, with TRBD1 identical over 9 bases. Germline V gene sequence: CDR1 DFQATT, CDR2 SNEGSKA (reference sequence). The V gene end was trimmed by 5 bases and the J gene end by 0 bases; junction bases not matched to a gene: 5. The CDR3 has 14 amino acids. CDR3 residues: CSAPRQGVSYEQYF. CDR3 bases: TGCAGTGCTCCCCGACAGGGGGTCTCCTACGAGCAGTACTTC.

V is TRBV12-3 or TRBV12-4 and J is TRBJ1-5, with D maybe TRBD1 (5 bases). The CDR3 sequence is 13 residues long. Between the trimmed V and J ends, which lost 3 bases and 6 bases, there was a span of 9 bases. The CDR3 sequence is CASSLTASQPQHF. In nucleotides, the CDR3 is TGTGCCAGCAGTTTGACAGCCAGTCAGCCCCAGCATTTT.

The rearrangement joins TRBV6-2 or TRBV6-3 to TRBJ2-5, with D perhaps TRBD1 (6 bases). Germline CDR1 reads MNHEY; CDR2 reads SVGEGT. V lost 8 bases and J lost 0, with 19 bases in between. The CDR3 runs to 16 residues. CDR3 nucleotide sequence: TGTGCCAGCCGACCCACAGGGAAGAGGTACCAAGAGACCCAGTACTTC. This gives the protein CASRPTGKRYQETQYF.

The chain has TRBV12-3 or TRBV12-4 and TRBJ1-6, with D maybe TRBD1 (6 bases). Trimming removed 3 bases at V and 9 bases at J, with 18 bases between. This CDR3 region has 16 residues. The CDR3 nucleotides are TGTGCCAGCAGTTTGGGCTTGGGGCAGGGGAGTTCACCCCTCCACTTT. Protein product: CASSLGLGQGSSPLHF.

CDR3 region: CSADRGSYNEQFF. The DNA for the CDR3 is TGCAGTGCCGATCGGGGATCCTACAATGAGCAGTTCTTC. The V and J genes are TRBV20-1 and TRBJ2-1; a weak D match, TRBD2 (5 bases). Germline assignment: CDR1 DFQATT and CDR2 SNEGSKA (reference sequence). CDR3 size: 13 residues. V was trimmed by 6 bases and J by 1 base, leaving 10 bases between them.

J is TRBJ2-7 and V is TRBV11-1, with 9 bases matching TRBD1. CDR3 size: 14 residues. V shed 2 bases, J shed 3 bases, and the junction held 2 bases outside the gene matches. Germline V gene sequence: CDR1 SGHAT, CDR2 FQDESV (reference sequence). The CDR3 spells CASSLWDRDYEQYF. CDR3 nucleotide sequence: TGTGCCAGCAGCTTATGGGACAGGGACTACGAGCAGTACTTC.

This chain joins TRBV5-5 and TRBJ1-2; 7 nucleotides line up with TRBD1. The germline gives CDR1 SGHKS, CDR2 YYEKEE (reference sequence). Trimming at V came to 3 bases and at J to 2 bases, leaving 7 bases not matched to a gene. The length of the CDR3 is 15 residues. The CDR3 DNA is TGTGCCAGCAGCTCCCGACAGGGACGAAACTATGGCTACACCTTC. Translated, it gives CASSSRQGRNYGYTF.

The rearrangement joins TRBV12-3 or TRBV12-4 to TRBJ2-4; D unresolved. This CDR3 spans 13 amino acids. The V end lost 7 bases, the J end lost 2 bases, and 9 bases lay between the germline ends. Written as DNA, the CDR3 is TGTGCCAGCACTGGGGATACCAAAAACATTCAGTACTTC. Its protein product is CASTGDTKNIQYF.

This sequence joins TRBV2 and TRBJ2-7; 13 nucleotides match TRBD2. CDR3 length: 15 amino acids. Unmatched junction bases numbered 5, after V lost 7 bases and J lost 2 bases. Germline assignment: CDR1 SNHLY and CDR2 FYNNEI. CDR3 DNA sequence: TGTGCCAGCAAGGGGGGACTAGCGGGAACCTACGAGCAGTACTTC. Translation gives CASKGGLAGTYEQYF.

The rearrangement joins TRBV4-1 to TRBJ2-5; 9 bases match TRBD2. Germline trimming cut 11 bases from V and 4 bases from J; bases unmatched to any gene: 8. From germline, CDR1 is MGHRA and CDR2 YSYEKL. The CDR3 is 13 residues long. CDR3 protein: CAGGLALGETQYF. The CDR3 DNA reads as TGCGCCGGGGGACTAGCTCTGGGAGAGACCCAGTACTTC.

This clonotype was counted a few times. V and J are TRBV27 and TRBJ1-1; no clear D. V lost 5 bases, J lost 4 bases, and 14 bases lay in between. This CDR3 spans 14 amino acids. CDR1 and CDR2 from the germline V gene are MNHEY and SMNVEV (reference sequence). The CDR3 loop reads CASSIGIPTTEAFF. The CDR3 region has the DNA TGTGCCAGCAGTATCGGGATCCCAACCACTGAAGCTTTCTTT.

The chain joins TRBV7-2 to TRBJ1-6; TRBD1 is a possible D gene (5 bases). The CDR3 totals 14 residues. The germline V gene has CDR1 SGHTA and CDR2 FQGNSA. V lost 5 bases and J 14 bases, leaving 19 bases between the germline ends. As DNA, the CDR3 is TGTGCCAGCAGCCTTGCGACAGCCCCAGTCACCCTCCACTTT. This encodes CASSLATAPVTLHF.

This chain's CDR3 is CASSVDVQYNEQFF. CDR3 DNA sequence: TGTGCCAGCAGCGTCGACGTCCAGTACAATGAGCAGTTCTTC. The rearrangement links TRBV5-4 to TRBJ2-1; D uncertain. CDR1 is SGHNT and CDR2 is YYREEE in the germline V gene (reference sequence). Trimming pared 4 bases from V and 4 bases from J, leaving 12 bases between. The CDR3 extends over 14 amino acids.

The chain has TRBV4-3 and TRBJ2-7; 10 nucleotides match TRBD2. In germline, CDR1 is LGHNA, CDR2 YSLEER. The CDR3 runs to 17 residues. The V segment lost 1 base and the J segment 4 bases; nucleotides outside the gene matches: 10. The CDR3 protein is CASSQGGVAGGMYEQYF. DNA for the CDR3: TGCGCCAGCAGCCAAGGAGGGGTAGCGGGAGGAATGTACGAGCAGTACTTC.